This T cell receptor (beta chain) was profiled in a study of memory CD4+ T cells and cytomegalovirus serostatus. Study as a whole: This sample comes from healthy Belgian adults, roughly nine CMV seropositive, under 25 seronegative.

Data came from immunoSEQ multiplex PCR; TCRdb stores just in-frame clones and leaves some out. The data show some 57,000 clones, around 85% seen once. The CDR3 has 16 amino acids. The germline V and J ends were trimmed by 3 bases and 5 bases, with 17 bases remaining between them. CDR1 and CDR2 from the germline V gene are MNHEY and SMNVEV (reference sequence). Study findings and constraints: Of approximately 150 reported CMV TCRbeta sequences, 55 to 80 were found in memory CD4+ repertoires.

The sort gate was single viable CD3+CD4+CD8-CD45RO+ cells for memory CD4+ T cells. Donors' CMV status reflects serum IgG against pp150, pp28, p38, p52. After thawing, CD4+ T cells were positively selected. Note on this clone: Its specificity is unknown.

The sequencing input was memory CD4+ T cells from blood. The chain uses TRBV27 and TRBJ2-1; maybe TRBD2 (5 bases). This TCR came from an adult in good health and CMV-seronegative. Here the CDR3 reads CASSFLVAGGNNEQFF. DNA of the CDR3: TGTGCCAGCAGTTTTCTAGTGGCAGGAGGTAACAATGAGCAGTTCTTC.